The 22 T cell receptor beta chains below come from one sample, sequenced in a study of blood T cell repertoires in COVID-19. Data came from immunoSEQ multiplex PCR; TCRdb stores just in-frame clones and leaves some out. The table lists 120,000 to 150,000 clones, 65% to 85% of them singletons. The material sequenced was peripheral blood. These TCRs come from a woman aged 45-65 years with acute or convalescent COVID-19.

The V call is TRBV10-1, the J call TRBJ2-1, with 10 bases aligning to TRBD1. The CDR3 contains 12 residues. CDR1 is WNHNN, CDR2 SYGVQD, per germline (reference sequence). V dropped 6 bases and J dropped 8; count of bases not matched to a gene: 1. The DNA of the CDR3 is TGCGCCAGCAGGGACAGGGGGGATGAGCAGTTCTTC. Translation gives CASRDRGDEQFF.

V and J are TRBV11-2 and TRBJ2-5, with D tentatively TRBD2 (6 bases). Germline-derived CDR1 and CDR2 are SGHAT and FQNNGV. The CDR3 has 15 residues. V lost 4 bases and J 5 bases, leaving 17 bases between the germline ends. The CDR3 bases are TGTGCCAGCAGCTCTCTGGGGGGACTGGGGGAGACCCAGTACTTC. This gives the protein CASSSLGGLGETQYF.

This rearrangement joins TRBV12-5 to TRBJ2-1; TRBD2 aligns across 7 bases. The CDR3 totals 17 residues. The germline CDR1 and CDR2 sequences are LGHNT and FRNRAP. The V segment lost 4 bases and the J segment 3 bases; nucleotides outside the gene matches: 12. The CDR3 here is CASGSTPQSGVYNEQFF. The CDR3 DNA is TGTGCTAGTGGTTCGACTCCTCAGAGCGGGGTCTACAATGAGCAGTTCTTC.

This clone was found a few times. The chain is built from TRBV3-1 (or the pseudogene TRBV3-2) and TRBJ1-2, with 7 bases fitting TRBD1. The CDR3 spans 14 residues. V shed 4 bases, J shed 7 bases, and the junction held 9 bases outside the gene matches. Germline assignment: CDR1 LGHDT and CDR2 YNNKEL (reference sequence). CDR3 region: CASSPRTTGSGYTF. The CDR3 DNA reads TGTGCCAGCAGCCCCCGTACGACAGGGAGTGGCTACACCTTC.

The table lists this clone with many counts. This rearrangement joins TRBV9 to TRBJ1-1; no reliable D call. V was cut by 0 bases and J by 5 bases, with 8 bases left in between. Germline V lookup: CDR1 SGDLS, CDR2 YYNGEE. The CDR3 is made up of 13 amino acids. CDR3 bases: TGTGCCAGCAGCGTAGAAGGGAGAACTGAAGCTTTCTTT. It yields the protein CASSVEGRTEAFF.

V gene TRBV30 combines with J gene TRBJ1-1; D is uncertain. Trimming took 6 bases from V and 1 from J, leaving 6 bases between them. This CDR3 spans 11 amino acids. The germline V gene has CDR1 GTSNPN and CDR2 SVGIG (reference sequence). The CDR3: CACGRNTEAFF. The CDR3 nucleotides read TGTGCCTGTGGACGGAACACTGAAGCTTTCTTT.

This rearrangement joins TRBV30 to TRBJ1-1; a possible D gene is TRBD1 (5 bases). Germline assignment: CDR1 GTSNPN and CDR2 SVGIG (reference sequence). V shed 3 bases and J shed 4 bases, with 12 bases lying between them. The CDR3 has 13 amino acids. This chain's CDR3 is CAWSSGGVTEAFF. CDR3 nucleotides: TGTGCCTGGAGCTCGGGGGGGGTCACTGAAGCTTTCTTT.

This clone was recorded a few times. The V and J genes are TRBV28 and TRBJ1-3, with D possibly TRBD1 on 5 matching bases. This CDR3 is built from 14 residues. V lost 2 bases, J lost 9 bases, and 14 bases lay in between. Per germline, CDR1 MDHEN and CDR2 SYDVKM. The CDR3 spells CASSLGGVVGTIYF. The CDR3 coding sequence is TGTGCCAGCAGTTTAGGAGGGGTAGTCGGCACCATATATTTT.

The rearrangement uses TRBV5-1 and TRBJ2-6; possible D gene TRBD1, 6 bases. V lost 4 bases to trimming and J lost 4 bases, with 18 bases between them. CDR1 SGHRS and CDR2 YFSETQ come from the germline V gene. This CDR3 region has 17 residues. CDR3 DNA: TGCGCCAGCAGCGGAGAGGCAGGGGCGTCAGGGGCCAACGTCCTGACTTTC. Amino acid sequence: CASSGEAGASGANVLTF.

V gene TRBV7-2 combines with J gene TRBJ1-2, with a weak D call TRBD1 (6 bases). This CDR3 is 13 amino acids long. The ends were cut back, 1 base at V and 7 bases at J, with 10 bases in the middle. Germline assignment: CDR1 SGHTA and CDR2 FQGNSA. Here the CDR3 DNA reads TGTGCCAGCAGCTTAGACAGGGTGGGTGGCTACACCTTC. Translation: CASSLDRVGGYTF.

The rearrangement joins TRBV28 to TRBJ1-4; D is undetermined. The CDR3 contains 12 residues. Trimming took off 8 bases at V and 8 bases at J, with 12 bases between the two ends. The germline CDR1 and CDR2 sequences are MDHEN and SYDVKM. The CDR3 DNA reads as TGTGCCAGCCAGGCCATCAACGAAAAACTGTTTTTT. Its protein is CASQAINEKLFF. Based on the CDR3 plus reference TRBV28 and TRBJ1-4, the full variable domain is DVKVTQSSRYLVKRTGEKVFLECVQDMDHENMFWYRQDPGLGLRLIYFSYDVKMKEKGDIPEGYSVSREKKERFSLILESASTNQTSMYLCASQAINEKLFFGSGTQLSVL.

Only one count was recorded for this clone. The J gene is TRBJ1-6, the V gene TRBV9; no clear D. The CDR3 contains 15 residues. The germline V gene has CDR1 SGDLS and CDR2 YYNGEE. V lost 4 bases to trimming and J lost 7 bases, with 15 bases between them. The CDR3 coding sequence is TGTGCCAGCAGCTCCCTAGGACGGGAAAATTCACCCCTCCACTTT. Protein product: CASSSLGRENSPLHF.

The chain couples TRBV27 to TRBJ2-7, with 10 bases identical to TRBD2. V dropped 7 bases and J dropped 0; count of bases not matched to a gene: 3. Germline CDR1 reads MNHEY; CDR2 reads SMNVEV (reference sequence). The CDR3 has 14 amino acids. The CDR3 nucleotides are TGTGCCAGCAACGTAGCGGGGGGCTCCTACGAGCAGTACTTC. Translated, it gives CASNVAGGSYEQYF.

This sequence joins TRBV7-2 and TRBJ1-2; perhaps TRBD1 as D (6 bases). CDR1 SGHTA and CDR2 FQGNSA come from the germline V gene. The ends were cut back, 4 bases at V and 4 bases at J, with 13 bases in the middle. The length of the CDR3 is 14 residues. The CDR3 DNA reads TGTGCCAGCAGCTCCGGGGGGCCCCTCTATGGCTACACCTTC. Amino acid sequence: CASSSGGPLYGYTF.

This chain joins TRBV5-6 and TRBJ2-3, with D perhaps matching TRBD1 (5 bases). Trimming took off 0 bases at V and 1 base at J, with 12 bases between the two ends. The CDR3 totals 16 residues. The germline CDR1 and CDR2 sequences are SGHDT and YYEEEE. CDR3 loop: CASSLARGAGTDTQYF. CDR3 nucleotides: TGTGCCAGCAGCTTGGCAAGGGGCGCGGGCACAGATACGCAGTATTTT.

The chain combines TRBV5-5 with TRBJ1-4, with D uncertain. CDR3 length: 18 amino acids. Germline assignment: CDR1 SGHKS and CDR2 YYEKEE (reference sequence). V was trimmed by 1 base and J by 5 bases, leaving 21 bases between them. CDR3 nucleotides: TGTGCCAGCAGCTTGAGTCTCAAGGAGCTTTACGAGAATGAAAAACTGTTTTTT. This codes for CASSLSLKELYENEKLFF.

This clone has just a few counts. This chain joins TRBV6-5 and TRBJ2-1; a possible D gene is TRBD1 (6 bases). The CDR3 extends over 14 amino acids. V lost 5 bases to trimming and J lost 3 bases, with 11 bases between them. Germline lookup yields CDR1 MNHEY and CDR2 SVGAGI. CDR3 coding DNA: TGTGCCAGCAGTCCAGGGACATACTACAATGAGCAGTTCTTC. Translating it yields CASSPGTYYNEQFF.

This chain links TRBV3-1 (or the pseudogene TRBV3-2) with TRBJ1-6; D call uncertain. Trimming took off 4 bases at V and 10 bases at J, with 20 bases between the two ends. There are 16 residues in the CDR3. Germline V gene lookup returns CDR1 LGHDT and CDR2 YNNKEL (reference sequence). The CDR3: CASSREPGGRGSPLHF. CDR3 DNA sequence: TGTGCCAGCAGCCGAGAACCCGGAGGGCGCGGATCACCCCTCCACTTT.

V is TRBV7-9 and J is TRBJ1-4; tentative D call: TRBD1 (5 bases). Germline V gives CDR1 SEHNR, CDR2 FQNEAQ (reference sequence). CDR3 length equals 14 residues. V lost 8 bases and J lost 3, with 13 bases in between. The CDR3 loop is CASLAGGANEKLFF. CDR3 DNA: TGTGCCAGCCTGGCCGGGGGGGCTAATGAAAAACTGTTTTTT.

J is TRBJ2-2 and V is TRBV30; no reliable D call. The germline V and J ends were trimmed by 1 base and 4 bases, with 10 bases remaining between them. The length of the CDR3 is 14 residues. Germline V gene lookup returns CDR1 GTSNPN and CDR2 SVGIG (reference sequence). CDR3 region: CAWSASSVTGELFF. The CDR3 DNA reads TGTGCCTGGAGTGCTAGTTCTGTCACCGGGGAGCTGTTTTTT.

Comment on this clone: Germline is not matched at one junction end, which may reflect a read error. Here the CDR3 reads CASSVGVGGSGTDTQYF. The CDR3 bases are TGTGCCAGCAGCGTAGGGGTCGGAGGATCAGGCACCGATACGCAGTATTTT. The J gene is TRBJ2-3, the V gene TRBV9; maybe TRBD2 (5 bases). Germline V gene sequence: CDR1 SGDLS, CDR2 YYNGEE. The CDR3 covers 17 residues.

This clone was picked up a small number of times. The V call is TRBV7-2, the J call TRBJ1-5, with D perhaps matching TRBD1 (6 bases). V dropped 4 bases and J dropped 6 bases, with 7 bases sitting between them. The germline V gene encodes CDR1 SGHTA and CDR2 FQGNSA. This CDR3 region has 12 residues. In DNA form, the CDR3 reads TGTGCCAGCAGCTCACAGGGTCAGCCCCAGCATTTT. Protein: CASSSQGQPQHF. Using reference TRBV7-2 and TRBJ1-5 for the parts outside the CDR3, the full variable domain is GAGVSQSPSNKVTEKGKDVELRCDPISGHTALYWYRQSLGQGLEFLIYFQGNSAPDKSGLPSDRFSAERTGGSVSTLTIQRTQQEDSAVYLCASSSQGQPQHFGDGTRLSIL.